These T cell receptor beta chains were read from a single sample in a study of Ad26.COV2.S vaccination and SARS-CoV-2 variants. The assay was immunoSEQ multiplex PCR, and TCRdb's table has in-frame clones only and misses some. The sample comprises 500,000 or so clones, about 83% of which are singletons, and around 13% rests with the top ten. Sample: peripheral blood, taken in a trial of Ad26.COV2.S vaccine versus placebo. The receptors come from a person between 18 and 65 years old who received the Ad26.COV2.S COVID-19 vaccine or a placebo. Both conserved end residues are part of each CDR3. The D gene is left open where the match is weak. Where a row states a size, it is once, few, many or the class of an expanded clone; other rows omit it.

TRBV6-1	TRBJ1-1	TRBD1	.	CASRYRGHTEAFF	TGTGCCAGCAGGTACAGGGGGCACACTGAAGCTTTCTTT
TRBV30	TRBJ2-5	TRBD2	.	CAWTGGGGETQYF	TGTGCCTGGACGGGAGGGGGGGGAGAGACCCAGTACTTC
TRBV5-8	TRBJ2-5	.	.	CASSFSHGETQYF	TGTGCCAGCAGCTTCAGCCATGGGGAGACCCAGTACTTC
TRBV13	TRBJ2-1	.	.	CASSLWGPLYNEQFF	TGTGCCAGCAGCCTCTGGGGGCCACTCTACAATGAGCAGTTCTTC
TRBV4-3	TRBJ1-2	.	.	CASSQDPWSSNYGYTF	TGCGCCAGCAGCCAAGACCCCTGGTCGTCAAACTATGGCTACACCTTC
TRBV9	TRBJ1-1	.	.	CASSDLLDSTEAFF	TGTGCCAGCAGCGACCTGCTTGATAGCACTGAAGCTTTCTTT
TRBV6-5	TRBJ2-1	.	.	CATSRYNEQFF	TGTGCCACATCTAGGTACAATGAGCAGTTCTTC
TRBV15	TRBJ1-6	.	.	CATSSGRMNSPLHF	TGTGCCACCAGCAGCGGACGGATGAATTCACCCCTCCACTTT
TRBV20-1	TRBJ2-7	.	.	CSASEDSYEQYF	TGCAGTGCTAGTGAGGACAGCTACGAGCAGTACTTC
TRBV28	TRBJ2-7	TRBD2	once	CASSSVLGGRASYEQYF	TGTGCCAGCAGTTCCGTTTTGGGCGGGAGGGCCTCCTACGAGCAGTACTTC
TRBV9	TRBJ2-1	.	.	CASSPRSGERSYNEQFF	TGTGCCAGCAGCCCCCGATCTGGGGAGAGGTCCTACAATGAGCAGTTCTTC
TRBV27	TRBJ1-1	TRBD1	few	CASSRQGNTEAFF	TGTGCCAGCAGTCGACAGGGGAACACTGAAGCTTTCTTT
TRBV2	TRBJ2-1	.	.	CASRADTGSNEQFF	TGTGCCAGCAGAGCCGATACAGGGTCCAATGAGCAGTTCTTC
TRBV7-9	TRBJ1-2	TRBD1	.	CASSLDWDRATF	TGTGCCAGCAGCTTAGATTGGGACAGAGCCACCTTC
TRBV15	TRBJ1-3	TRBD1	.	CAARSGGVKDGNTIYF	TGTGCCGCCCGCTCAGGGGGAGTCAAGGATGGAAACACCATATATTTT
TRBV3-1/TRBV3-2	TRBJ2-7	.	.	CASSQGDVHEQYF	TGTGCCAGCAGCCAAGGTGACGTTCACGAGCAGTACTTC
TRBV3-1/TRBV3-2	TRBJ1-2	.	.	CASSLDYNYGYTF	TGTGCCAGCAGCCTCGATTATAACTATGGCTACACCTTC
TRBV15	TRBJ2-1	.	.	CATSRGRVRNNEQFF	TGTGCCACCAGCAGGGGACGGGTTCGGAACAATGAGCAGTTCTTC
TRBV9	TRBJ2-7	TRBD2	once	CAYREGHEQYF	TGTGCCTACCGGGAGGGCCACGAGCAGTACTTC
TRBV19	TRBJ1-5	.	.	CASSIGTNLNQPQHF	TGTGCCAGTAGTATAGGGACAAATCTCAATCAGCCCCAGCATTTT
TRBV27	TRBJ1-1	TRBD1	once	CASSLWRLTGQRNTEAFF	TGTGCCAGCAGTTTATGGCGCCTTACGGGACAGAGGAACACTGAAGCTTTCTTT
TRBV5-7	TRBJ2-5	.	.	CASGGSIWETQYF	TGTGCCAGCGGGGGATCCATATGGGAGACCCAGTACTTC
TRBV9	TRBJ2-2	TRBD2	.	CASSDNHSGLAGGRLNTGELFF	TGTGCCAGCAGCGATAACCATTCGGGGCTAGCGGGAGGGAGATTGAACACCGGGGAGCTGTTTTTT
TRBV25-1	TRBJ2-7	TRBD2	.	CASRETGLAMQYF	TGTGCCAGCAGAGAAACGGGACTAGCGATGCAGTACTTC
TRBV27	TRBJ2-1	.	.	CASSSILTYNEQFF	TGTGCCAGCAGTTCGATACTAACCTACAATGAGCAGTTCTTC
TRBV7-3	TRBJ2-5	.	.	CASSPSPVETQYF	TGTGCCAGCAGCCCCAGCCCGGTTGAGACCCAGTACTTC
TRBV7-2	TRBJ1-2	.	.	CASSAALDRNYGYTF	TGTGCCAGCAGCGCCGCCCTGGACAGAAACTATGGCTACACCTTC
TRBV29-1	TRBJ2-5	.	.	CSVEYRVGETQYF	TGCAGCGTTGAGTACAGGGTGGGAGAGACCCAGTACTTC
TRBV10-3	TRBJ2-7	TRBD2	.	CAIRGTSGRAPSSYEQYF	TGTGCCATCAGGGGGACTAGCGGGAGAGCCCCAAGCTCCTACGAGCAGTACTTC
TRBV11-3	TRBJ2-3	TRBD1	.	CASSLGQGAADTQYF	TGTGCCAGCAGCTTGGGACAGGGGGCGGCAGATACGCAGTATTTT
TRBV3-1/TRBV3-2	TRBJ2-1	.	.	CASRPGPPTYNEQFF	TGTGCCAGCCGACCTGGACCTCCTACCTACAATGAGCAGTTCTTC
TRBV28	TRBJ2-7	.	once	CASSPYWGATVSYEQYF	TGTGCCAGCAGCCCCTACTGGGGCGCTACAGTCTCCTACGAGCAGTACTTC
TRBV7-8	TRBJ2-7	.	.	CASSLVRGGMDEQYF	TGTGCCAGCAGCTTAGTACGGGGAGGAATGGACGAGCAGTACTTC
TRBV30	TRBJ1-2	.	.	CAWTGAAGYTF	TGTGCCTGGACAGGGGCTGCTGGCTACACCTTC
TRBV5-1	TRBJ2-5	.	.	CASSLGGPETQYF	TGCGCCAGCAGCTTGGGGGGGCCAGAGACCCAGTACTTC
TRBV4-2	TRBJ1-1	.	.	CASSQVREKSAFF	TGTGCCAGCAGCCAAGTCAGGGAAAAGAGTGCTTTCTTT